This entry is about one T cell receptor beta chain. This entry is derived from a study of blood T cell repertoires in COVID-19. The overall study: The samples span acute and convalescent COVID-19 from the United States, Italy and Spain. In each case, the material was cDNA or gDNA derived from T cells, B-cell-depleted T cells, or PBMCs.

Original data processing: Estimated nucleated cell counts came from reference gene primer amplification. Assay: immunoSEQ multiplex PCR; the TCRdb copy retains only in-frame clones and omits some. The V and J calls and clone size are taken from that table; D and trimming were inferred from the DNA. In the table there are about 480,000 clones, roughly nine tenths of which are singletons. Seattle's cohort entered during active infection and was followed longitudinally. CDR1 is LNHDA, CDR2 SQIVND, per germline (reference sequence). The CDR3 spans 15 residues. The V and J ends lost 6 bases and 4 bases respectively, with 13 bases between them.

V is TRBV19 and J is TRBJ1-6; the D is unclear. The sequence was collected from a man between 18 and 35 years old with COVID-19, enrolled during active disease. Sample: peripheral blood. The CDR3 bases are TGTGCCAGTAGATCGGGAACCTATTATAATTCACCCCTCCACTTT. Protein product: CASRSGTYYNSPLHF. The full variable domain, its missing parts supplied by reference TRBV19 and TRBJ1-6, is DGGITQSPKYLFRKEGQNVTLSCEQNLNHDAMYWYRQDPGQGLRLIYYSQIVNDFQKGDIAEGYSVSREKKESFPLTVTSAQKNPTAFYLCASRSGTYYNSPLHFGNGTRLTVT.